Sequencing of this TCR beta chain was carried out in a study of blood T cell repertoires in COVID-19. The wider study: Sites in the United States, Italy and Spain provided acute and convalescent COVID-19 samples. The cDNA or gDNA used as material had been derived from T cells, B-cell-depleted T cells, or PBMCs.

Germline loops: CDR1 GTSNPN, CDR2 SVGIG (reference sequence). The CDR3 extends over 13 amino acids. Deletions cut 5 bases from V and 8 bases from J, with 18 bases between. As originally analysed: Using reference gene primer amplification, nucleated cell counts were estimated. Using immunoSEQ multiplex PCR, the repertoire was profiled, and TCRdb retains in-frame clones only, with some absent. V and J calls and clone size come straight from that table; D and trimming were deduced from the DNA. The table lists more than 45,000 clones, roughly 87% of them singletons. This clone came up once. This chain links TRBV30 with TRBJ2-5; D uncertain. The receptor comes from a woman aged 80 or older with COVID-19, enrolled during active disease. Sequences were obtained from peripheral blood. CDR3 DNA sequence: TGTGCCTGGTCCTCGACTGGAAAGGATACCCAGTACTTC. As protein: CAWSSTGKDTQYF.